The rows below give T cell receptor beta chains drawn from one sample of a study of CD8+CD57+ T cells in acquired aplastic anemia. TCRdb re-analysed the reads in MiXCR, keeping a single row per CDR3 protein. The sample contains approximately 300,000 distinct CDR3 sequences, around three fifths of which appear only once. The sample consisted of sorted CD4+, CD8+, or CD8+CD57+ T cells (not recorded which) from PBMCs. The receptors originated from a human donor with aplastic anemia. The conserved cysteine and the conserved F or W are not part of the CDR3 here.

V gene | CDR3 protein
TRBV15 | ATSRVEGGNTIY
TRBV9 | ASTLGRGSYNEQF
TRBV7-8 | ASSPGTGGSNTGELF
TRBV29-1 | SLSYSFRETQY
TRBV15 | ATSRERGLVGELF
TRBV5-1 | ASSPYQGGDGYT
TRBV11-2 | ASSPGYQETQY
TRBV12-3/TRBV12-4 | ASHPRGDSYEQY
TRBV24-1 | ATSDRTGTGNYGYT
TRBV12-3/TRBV12-4 | ASSLPENYGYT